This T cell receptor beta chain was identified in a study of long-term antiretroviral therapy in people with HIV. This clone showed up just a few times. What it recognizes is unknown. There were no participants with HIV treated outside the United States. The immunoSEQ assay was v3.0, run at survey level. Researchers set sequencing to target about 35,000-55,000 T-cell genomes per sample. Data came from immunoSEQ multiplex PCR; TCRdb stores just in-frame clones and leaves some out. The data show 15,000 or so clones, over 75% seen once. General study points: Clonotypes expanded prior to ART showed repertoire dominance at all sampled time points. When set beside controls, HIV repertoires had CDR3 length ranges that were narrower.

Trimming took 0 bases from V and 4 from J; bases not matched to a gene: 4. The CDR3 loop spans 15 amino acids. Germline CDR1 reads SGHNT; CDR2 reads YYREEE (reference sequence). The rearrangement links TRBV5-4 to TRBJ2-1; TRBD2 agrees at 7 bases. The sample consisted of unsorted PBMCs, taken 6.2 years after starting antiretroviral therapy. The sequence was collected from a man aged 40-50 years with HIV. DNA for the CDR3: TGTGCCAGCAGCTTGGTTGGACTAGGGTACAATGAGCAGTTCTTC. Protein: CASSLVGLGYNEQFF.